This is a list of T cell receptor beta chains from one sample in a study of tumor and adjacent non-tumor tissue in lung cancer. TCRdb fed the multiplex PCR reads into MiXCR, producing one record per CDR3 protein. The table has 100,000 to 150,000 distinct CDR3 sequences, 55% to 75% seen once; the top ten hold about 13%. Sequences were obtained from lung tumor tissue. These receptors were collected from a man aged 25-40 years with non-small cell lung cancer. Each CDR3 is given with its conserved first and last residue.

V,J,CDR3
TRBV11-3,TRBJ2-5,CASSLEAGGQETQYF
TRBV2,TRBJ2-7,CASKEDSTYEQYF
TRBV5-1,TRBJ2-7,CASSLSGRERYF
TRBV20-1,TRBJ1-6,CSAHTTGTGDNSTLHF
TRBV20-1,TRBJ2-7,CSVGIVTYEQYF
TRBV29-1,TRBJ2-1,CCAGARGYNGQFF
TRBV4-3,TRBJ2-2,CASSPRAGAAGRELFF
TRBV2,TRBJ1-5,CASSDIAGPQHF
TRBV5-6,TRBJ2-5,CASSTAIGRETQYF
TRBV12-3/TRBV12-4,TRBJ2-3,CAGNSLASGPDEF